This TCR beta chain was documented in a study of T cell responses to AZD1222 COVID-19 vaccine (dated by TCRdb to 2020 to 2023). About the study as a whole: A total of 230 or so trial participants underwent TCR sequencing, of whom some 210 received two doses of AZD1222 and about 26 received two doses of the MenACWY control vaccine. Enrollment into the trials was organized by age into subgroups of 18-55, 56-69 and 70-plus years, and those subgroups contained around 150, 28 and 57 TCR-sequenced participants, respectively.

There are 13 amino acids in the CDR3, from cysteine to phenylalanine inclusive. Left in the record is the CDR3 DNA by itself, 39 bases read in frame from the first base. Deletion took 1 base off V and 4 bases off J, with a span of 7 bases between the germline ends. CDR1 and CDR2 were assigned from the germline V gene as KGHSH and LQKENI. This clone was seen a few times. It lacks a known antigen. No qualities accompany the bases; no much larger clone lies one base away. This specimen includes other DNA sequences encoding the same CDR3. The paper's findings and limits, for the study overall: Reportedly, close to half of the unique spike-specific TCRs recognized epitopes lying outside the regions that are mutated in the B.1.351 and B.1.1.7 variants. Because no samples from the day 14 peak response were available, repertoires could be characterized only after the peak T cell response. The vaccine-associated CD4 TCRs covered the entire spike protein, and the dominant responses fell in regions 160-218 and 743-854. A significant rise in spike-specific TCR breadth and depth was observed after two AZD1222 doses relative to day 0 and relative to MenACWY recipients. Only 5 to 7 AZD1222 recipients were SARS-CoV-2 seropositive at baseline, limiting conclusions about previously exposed vaccinees. In the small 56-69-year group, the increase in depth fell short of significance, most likely because of low power. Most participants were white British and females outnumbered males, and the authors suggested that clonal diversity may have been underestimated.

The CDR3 regions of human TCRbeta chains were analyzed by immunosequencing. Regarding the original processing steps: TCRs in the repertoires were matched against a reference library of SARS-CoV-2-specific TCRs that had been generated with the MIRA antigen-specificity platform. Breadth was defined as the fraction of unique TCRs that were SARS-CoV-2-associated. Depth was defined as the fraction of total T cells that were SARS-CoV-2-associated. Each spike-specific TCR was assigned to its reactive spike region and to a CD4 or CD8 class using the MIRA data. Log10-transformed breadth and depth values were compared by one-way ANOVA with Sidak's multiple comparisons tests. TCRdb stores this immuneACCESS table with in-frame sequences only. Part of the clones is absent; in the studies checked, under half of the shortfall reflects unresolved V genes, and no reason is known for the rest. V and J calls and clone size come straight from that table; D and trimming were deduced from the DNA. Across this sample there are 180,000 or so clones, with roughly 90% seen only once. Jointly, the top ten make up over 1.5% of the sample.

The time point label on this specimen signifies: about 28 days (+/-7) after the second vaccine dose. Because spike-specific TCR depth and breadth did not differ between the two schedules, AZD1222 recipients who got a second dose at roughly 4 weeks were pooled with those who got a second dose at roughly 12 weeks. The vaccinee samples were drawn from two UK trials, COV001 and COV002, one of which was a single-blind randomized controlled phase 2/3 trial testing AZD1222 (ChAdOx1 nCoV-19) in healthy adults. For TCRbeta chain sequencing, PBMC samples from trial participants were taken at day 0 and at day 28 after the second dose.

This chain is built from TRBV18 and TRBJ2-5; the D gene is unclear. The origin of this receptor is an adult who received the AZD1222 COVID-19 vaccine. The sequencing here drew on peripheral blood, taken 28 days after the second AZD1222 dose. Read as DNA, the sequence is TGTGCCAGCTCACCACAAGGCAGAGAGACCCAGTACTTC. Its translation is CASSPQGRETQYF.